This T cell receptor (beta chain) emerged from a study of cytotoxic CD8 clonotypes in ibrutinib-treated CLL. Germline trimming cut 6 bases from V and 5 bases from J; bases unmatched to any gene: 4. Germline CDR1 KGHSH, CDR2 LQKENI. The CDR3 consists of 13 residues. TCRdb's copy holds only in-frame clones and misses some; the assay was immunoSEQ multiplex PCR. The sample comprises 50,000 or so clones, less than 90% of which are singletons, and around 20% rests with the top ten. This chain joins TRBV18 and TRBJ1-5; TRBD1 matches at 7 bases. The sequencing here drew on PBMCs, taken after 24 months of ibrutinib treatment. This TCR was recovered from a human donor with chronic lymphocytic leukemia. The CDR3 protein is CASSRGGDQPQHF. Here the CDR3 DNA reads TGTGCCAGCTCCAGGGGGGGCGATCAGCCCCAGCATTTT.